This T cell receptor (beta chain) came from a study of graft-versus-host responses after intestinal transplantation. The CDR3 spans 14 residues. V lost 6 bases and J 0 bases, leaving 9 bases between the germline ends. CDR1 MDHEN and CDR2 SYDVKM come from the germline V gene. Regarding this clone: Its target is not known.

Some clones are missing from TCRdb's copy, which holds only in-frame ones; the method was immunoSEQ multiplex PCR. Among about 31,000 clones, about 86% were seen once, and the ten largest hold 19%. This chain links TRBV28 with TRBJ2-4, with D maybe TRBD1 (5 bases). The clonotype was recovered from a human donor who received an intestinal transplant. The sample in question was unstimulated CD8+ T cells sorted from spleen or lymph node cells, obtained before intestinal transplant. The DNA for the CDR3 is TGTGCCAGCAGCGACAGTCTAGCCAAAAACATTCAGTACTTC. It is translated as CASSDSLAKNIQYF.